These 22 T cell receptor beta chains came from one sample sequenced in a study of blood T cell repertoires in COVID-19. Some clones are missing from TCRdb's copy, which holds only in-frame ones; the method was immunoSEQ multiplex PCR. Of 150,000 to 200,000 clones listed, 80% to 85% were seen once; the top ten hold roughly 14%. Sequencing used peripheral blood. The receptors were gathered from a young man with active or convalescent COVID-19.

For the CDR3, the DNA is TGTGCCAGCAGCCCCACTAGCGGGAGACCGAACAATGAGCAGTTCTTC. Its protein product is CASSPTSGRPNNEQFF. The chain is built from TRBV3-1 (or the pseudogene TRBV3-2) and TRBJ2-1; TRBD2 matches at 11 bases. V dropped 4 bases and J dropped 5; count of bases not matched to a gene: 7. The length of the CDR3 is 16 residues. The germline CDR1 and CDR2 sequences are LGHDT and YNNKEL (reference sequence).

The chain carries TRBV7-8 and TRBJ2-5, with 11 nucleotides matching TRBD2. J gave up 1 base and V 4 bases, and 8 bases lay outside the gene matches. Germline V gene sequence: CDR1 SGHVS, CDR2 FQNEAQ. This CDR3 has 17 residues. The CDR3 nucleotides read TGTGCCAGCAGCTCAAAACTAGCGGGGGCTACCCAAGAGACCCAGTACTTC. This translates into CASSSKLAGATQETQYF.

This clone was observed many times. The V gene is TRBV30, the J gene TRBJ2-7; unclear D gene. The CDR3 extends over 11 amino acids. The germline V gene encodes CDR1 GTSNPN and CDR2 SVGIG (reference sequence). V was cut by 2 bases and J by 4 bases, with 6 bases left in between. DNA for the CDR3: TGTGCCTGGAGTAGTGCGTACGAGCAGTACTTC. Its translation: CAWSSAYEQYF.

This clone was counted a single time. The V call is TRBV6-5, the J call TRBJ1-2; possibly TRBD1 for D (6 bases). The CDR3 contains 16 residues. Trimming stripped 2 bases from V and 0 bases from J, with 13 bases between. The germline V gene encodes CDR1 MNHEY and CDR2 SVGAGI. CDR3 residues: CASSYGGSTTNYGYTF. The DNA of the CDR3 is TGTGCCAGCAGTTACGGGGGCAGCACCACTAACTATGGCTACACCTTC.

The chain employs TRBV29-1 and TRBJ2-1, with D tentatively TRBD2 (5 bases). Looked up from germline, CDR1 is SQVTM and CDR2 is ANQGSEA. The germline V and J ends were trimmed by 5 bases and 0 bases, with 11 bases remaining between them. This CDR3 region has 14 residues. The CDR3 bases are TGCAGCGTTTATGACTACCCCTCCTACAATGAGCAGTTCTTC. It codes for CSVYDYPSYNEQFF.

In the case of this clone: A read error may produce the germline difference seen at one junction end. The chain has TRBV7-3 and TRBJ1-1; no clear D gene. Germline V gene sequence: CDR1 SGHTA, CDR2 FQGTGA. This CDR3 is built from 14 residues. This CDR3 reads CASSLTHMNTEAFF. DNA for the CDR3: TGTGCCAGCAGCCTAACGCACATGAACACTGAAGCTTTCTTT. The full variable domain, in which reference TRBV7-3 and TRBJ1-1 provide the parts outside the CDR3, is GAGVSQTPSNKVTEKGKYVELRCDPISGHTALYWYRQSLGQGPEFLIYFQGTGAADDSGLPNDRFFAVRPEGSVSTLKIQRTERGDSAVYLCASSLTHMNTEAFFGQGTRLTVV.

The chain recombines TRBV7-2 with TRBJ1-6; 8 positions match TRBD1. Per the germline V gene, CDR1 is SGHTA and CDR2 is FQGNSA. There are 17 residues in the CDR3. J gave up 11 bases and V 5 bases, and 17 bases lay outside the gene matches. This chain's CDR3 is CASSPTQRTGFRAPLHF. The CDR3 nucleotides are TGTGCCAGCAGCCCTACCCAACGGACAGGGTTTCGAGCACCCCTCCACTTT.

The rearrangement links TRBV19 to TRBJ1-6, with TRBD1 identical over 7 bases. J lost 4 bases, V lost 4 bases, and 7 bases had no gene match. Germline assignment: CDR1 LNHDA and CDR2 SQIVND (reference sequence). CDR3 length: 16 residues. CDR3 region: CASSTGQAAYNSPLHF. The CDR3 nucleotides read TGTGCCAGTAGTACTGGACAGGCGGCTTATAATTCACCCCTCCACTTT.

Here the CDR3 reads CASSFGTGNSPLHF. CDR3 bases: TGTGCCAGCAGCTTTGGGACAGGAAATTCACCCCTCCACTTT. The J gene is TRBJ1-6, the V gene TRBV5-6, with 8 bases that match TRBD1. The germline gives CDR1 SGHDT, CDR2 YYEEEE. The CDR3 has 14 residues. V trimming: 2 bases; J trimming: 7 bases; junction bases outside the gene matches: 2. The full variable domain, rest sourced from reference TRBV5-6 and TRBJ1-6, is DAGVTQSPTHLIKTRGQQVTLRCSPKSGHDTVSWYQQALGQGPQFIFQYYEEEERQRGNFPDRFSGHQFPNYSSELNVNALLLGDSALYLCASSFGTGNSPLHFGNGTRLTVT.

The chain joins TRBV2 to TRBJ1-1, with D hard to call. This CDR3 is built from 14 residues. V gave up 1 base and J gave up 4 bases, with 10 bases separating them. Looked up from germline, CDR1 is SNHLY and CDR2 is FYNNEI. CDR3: CASSEVKGVTEAFF. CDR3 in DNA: TGTGCCAGCAGTGAAGTGAAGGGAGTCACTGAAGCTTTCTTT.

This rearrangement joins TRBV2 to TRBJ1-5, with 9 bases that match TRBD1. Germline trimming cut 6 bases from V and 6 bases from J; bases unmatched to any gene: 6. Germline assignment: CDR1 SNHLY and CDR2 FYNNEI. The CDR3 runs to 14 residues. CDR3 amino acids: CASRGTGGSQPQHF. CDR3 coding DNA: TGTGCCAGCAGAGGCACAGGGGGCAGTCAGCCCCAGCATTTT.

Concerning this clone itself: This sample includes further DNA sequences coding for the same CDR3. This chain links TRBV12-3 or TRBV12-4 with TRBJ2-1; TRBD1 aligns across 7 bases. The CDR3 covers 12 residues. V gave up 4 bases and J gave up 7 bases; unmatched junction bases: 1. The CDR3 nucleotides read TGTGCCAGCAGTTCACAGGGGAATGAGCAGTTCTTC. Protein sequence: CASSSQGNEQFF.

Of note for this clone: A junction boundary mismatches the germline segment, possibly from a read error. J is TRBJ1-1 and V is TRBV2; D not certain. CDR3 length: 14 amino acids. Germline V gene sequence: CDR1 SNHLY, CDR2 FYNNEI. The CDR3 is CASREGGKGTEAFF. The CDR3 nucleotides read TGTGCCAGCAGGGAAGGAGGGAAAGGCACTGAAGCTTTCTTT. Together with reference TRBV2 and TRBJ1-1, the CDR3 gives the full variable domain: EPEVTQTPSHQVTQMGQEVILRCVPISNHLYFYWYRQILGQKVEFLVSFYNNEISEKSEIFDDQFSVERPDGSNFTLKIRSTKLEDSAMYFCASREGGKGTEAFFGQGTRLTVV.

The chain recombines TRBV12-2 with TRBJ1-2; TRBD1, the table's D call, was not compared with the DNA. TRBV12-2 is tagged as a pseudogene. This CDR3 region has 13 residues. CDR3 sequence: CASRLDRDYGYTF. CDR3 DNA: TGTGCAAGTCGCTTAGACAGGGACTATGGCTACACCTTC.

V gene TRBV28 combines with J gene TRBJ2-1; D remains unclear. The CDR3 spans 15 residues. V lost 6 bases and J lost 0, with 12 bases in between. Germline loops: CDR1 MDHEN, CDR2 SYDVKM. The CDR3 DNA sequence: TGTGCCAGCAGGCCCCCAGGTAGCTCCTACAATGAGCAGTTCTTC. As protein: CASRPPGSSYNEQFF.

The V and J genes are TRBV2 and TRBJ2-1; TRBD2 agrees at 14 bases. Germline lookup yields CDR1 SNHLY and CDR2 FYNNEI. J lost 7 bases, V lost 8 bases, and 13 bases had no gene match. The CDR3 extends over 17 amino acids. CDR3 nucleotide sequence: TGTGCCAGCGGGACTAGCGGGAGTAGTGGGGTCTCGAATGAGCAGTTCTTC. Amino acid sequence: CASGTSGSSGVSNEQFF.

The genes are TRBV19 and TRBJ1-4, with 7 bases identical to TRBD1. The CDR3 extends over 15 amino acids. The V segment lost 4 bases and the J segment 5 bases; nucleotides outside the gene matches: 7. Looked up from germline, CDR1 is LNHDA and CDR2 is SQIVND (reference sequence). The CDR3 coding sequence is TGTGCCAGTAGTACCTCGGGACAGACAAATGAAAAACTGTTTTTT. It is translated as CASSTSGQTNEKLFF.

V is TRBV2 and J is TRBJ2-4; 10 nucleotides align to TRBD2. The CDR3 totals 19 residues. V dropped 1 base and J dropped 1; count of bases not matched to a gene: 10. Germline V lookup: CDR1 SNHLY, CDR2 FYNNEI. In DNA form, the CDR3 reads TGTGCCAGCAGTGAAGTTCCAGCGGGGGGGCCTTTTGCCAAAAACATTCAGTACTTC. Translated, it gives CASSEVPAGGPFAKNIQYF.

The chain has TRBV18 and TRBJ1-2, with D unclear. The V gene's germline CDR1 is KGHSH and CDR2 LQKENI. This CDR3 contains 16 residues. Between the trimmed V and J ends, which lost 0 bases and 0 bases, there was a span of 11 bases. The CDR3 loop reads CASSPPPNSPNYGYTF. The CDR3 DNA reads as TGTGCCAGCTCACCACCGCCCAACTCGCCTAACTATGGCTACACCTTC.

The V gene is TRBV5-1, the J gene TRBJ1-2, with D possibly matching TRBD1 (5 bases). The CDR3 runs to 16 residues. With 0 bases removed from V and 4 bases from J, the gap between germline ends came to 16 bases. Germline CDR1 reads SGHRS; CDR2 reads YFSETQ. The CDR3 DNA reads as TGCGCCAGCAGCTTGGGATCACAGGAGCAACTCTATGGCTACACCTTC. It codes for CASSLGSQEQLYGYTF.

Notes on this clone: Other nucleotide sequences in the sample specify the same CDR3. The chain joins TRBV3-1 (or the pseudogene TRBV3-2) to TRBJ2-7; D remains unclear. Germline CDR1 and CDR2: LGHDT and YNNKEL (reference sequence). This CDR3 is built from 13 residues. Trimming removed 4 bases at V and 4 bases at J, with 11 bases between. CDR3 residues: CASSPTTSYEQYF. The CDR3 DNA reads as TGTGCCAGCAGCCCAACCACATCTTACGAGCAGTACTTC.

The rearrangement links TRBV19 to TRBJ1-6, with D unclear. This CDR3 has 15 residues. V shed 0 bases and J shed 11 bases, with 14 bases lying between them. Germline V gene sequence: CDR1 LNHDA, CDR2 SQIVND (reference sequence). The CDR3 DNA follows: TGTGCCAGTAGTATAGACAATTACAGTCCCACACCCCTCCACTTT. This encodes CASSIDNYSPTPLHF.